The 15 T cell receptor beta chains in this list originate from one sample, sequenced in a study of control samples from healthy donors and cancer patients (dated by TCRdb to about 2020). The method was the immunoSEQ multiplex PCR assay. The source is immuneACCESS, and TCRdb retained only in-frame sequences with V and J called. Part of the clones is not carried over; for the studies checked, unresolved V genes explain less than half of this, and the remainder is unexplained. The sample table records some 150,000 clones; approximately 94% of these occur just once. The top ten clones comprise approximately 5.7% of the sample. Sequencing input: blood. The source of these receptors is a man in his forties or fifties in good health.

This rearrangement joins TRBV11-2 to TRBJ1-1; tentatively, D is TRBD1 (5 bases). Trimming cost V 2 bases and J 7 bases, with 11 bases left between them. The CDR3 loop spans 13 amino acids. The V gene's germline CDR1 is SGHAT and CDR2 FQNNGV. The CDR3 sequence: CASSLLGGDEAFF. In nucleotides, the CDR3 is TGTGCCAGCAGCTTACTCGGAGGGGATGAAGCTTTCTTT.

This chain uses TRBV6-6 with TRBJ1-1; TRBD1 agrees at 7 bases. With V trimmed by 6 bases and J by 4 bases, 14 bases remained unmatched. Germline CDR1 and CDR2: MNHNY and SVGAGI (reference sequence). The CDR3 is made up of 16 amino acids. DNA for the CDR3: TGTGCCAGCAGAGTACAGGGGTTTATTGGTTTCACTGAAGCTTTCTTT. The encoded protein is CASRVQGFIGFTEAFF.

The rearrangement uses TRBV19 and TRBJ1-1; TRBD1 matches at 8 bases. The CDR3 runs 13 residues. Per germline, CDR1 LNHDA and CDR2 SQIVND (reference sequence). V lost 7 bases, J lost 8 bases, and 9 bases stayed unmatched. CDR3 amino acids: CASNDRGPLEAFF. In DNA, the CDR3 is TGTGCCAGTAATGACAGGGGACCCTTGGAAGCTTTCTTT.

The V call is TRBV5-1, the J call TRBJ1-5; D perhaps matches TRBD1 (5 bases). Germline CDR1 SGHRS, CDR2 YFSETQ. The germline V and J ends were trimmed by 0 bases and 0 bases, with 10 bases remaining between them. This CDR3 is 16 amino acids long. CDR3 region: CASSLEGANSNQPQHF. The CDR3 region has the DNA TGCGCCAGCAGCTTGGAAGGGGCTAATAGCAATCAGCCCCAGCATTTT.

V usage is TRBV7-2 and J usage is TRBJ2-3, with TRBD2 identical over 10 bases. Germline V gene data show CDR1 as SGHTA and CDR2 as FQGNSA. Trimming took 0 bases from V and 1 from J; bases not matched to a gene: 1. The CDR3 sequence is 16 residues long. The CDR3 protein is CASSLAGTSGTDTQYF. Written as DNA, the CDR3 is TGTGCCAGCAGCTTAGCCGGGACTAGCGGCACAGATACGCAGTATTTT. The variable domain in full, completed from reference TRBV7-2 and TRBJ2-3, reads GAGVSQSPSNKVTEKGKDVELRCDPISGHTALYWYRQSLGQGLEFLIYFQGNSAPDKSGLPSDRFSAERTGGSVSTLTIQRTQQEDSAVYLCASSLAGTSGTDTQYFGPGTRLTVL.

The chain uses TRBV5-1 and TRBJ1-2, with D hard to call. The V gene lost 2 bases and the J gene lost 4 bases, with 12 bases spanning the gap. The germline CDR1 and CDR2 sequences are SGHRS and YFSETQ. The CDR3 runs to 14 residues. CDR3 residues: CASSFLPDRYGYTF. CDR3 DNA sequence: TGCGCCAGCAGCTTTCTTCCGGACCGCTATGGCTACACCTTC.

A remark on this clone: One end of the junction does not line up with germline, which may come from a read error. The chain employs TRBV6-5 and TRBJ2-7, with D possibly TRBD2 on 5 matching bases. Germline V gene lookup returns CDR1 MNHEY and CDR2 SVGAGI. This CDR3 is 11 amino acids long. CDR3: CASSYWREQYF. CDR3 in DNA: TGTGCCAGCAGCTACTGGAGGGAGCAGTACTTC.

V is TRBV10-2 and J is TRBJ2-1; TRBD2 agrees at 7 bases. V shed 5 bases, J shed 3 bases, and the junction held 7 bases outside the gene matches. Per the germline V gene, CDR1 is WSHSY and CDR2 is SAAADI. CDR3 length: 15 amino acids. The CDR3 loop reads CASSRAGEVYNEQFF. The CDR3 coding sequence is TGCGCCAGCAGTCGGGCGGGGGAGGTCTACAATGAGCAGTTCTTC.

The genes are TRBV19 and TRBJ1-5; 12 positions agree with TRBD1. Germline CDR1 LNHDA, CDR2 SQIVND (reference sequence). This CDR3 spans 20 amino acids. V dropped 0 bases and J dropped 1; count of bases not matched to a gene: 10. CDR3 residues: CASSIDDKGQGANSNQPQHF. In DNA form, the CDR3 reads TGTGCCAGTAGTATAGATGACAAGGGACAGGGGGCGAACAGCAATCAGCCCCAGCATTTT.

This chain connects TRBV5-1 to TRBJ2-1; TRBD1 matches at 9 bases. The germline V gene encodes CDR1 SGHRS and CDR2 YFSETQ. This CDR3 is 16 amino acids long. V was clipped by 4 bases and J by 7 bases; unmatched bases: 12. The CDR3 coding sequence is TGCGCCAGCAGCGCCTCCGGGACAGGGTTCAGGAATGAGCAGTTCTTC. It encodes CASSASGTGFRNEQFF.

This sequence joins TRBV12-5 and TRBJ2-7; no firm D call. This CDR3 has 13 amino acids. Germline-derived CDR1 and CDR2 are LGHNT and FRNRAP. Trimming left V 1 base short and J 2 bases short, with 6 bases between. CDR3 bases: TGTGCTAGTGGTTTGGGACCGACCTACGAGCAGTACTTC. Encoded protein: CASGLGPTYEQYF.

The gene calls are TRBV30 and TRBJ1-5, with no clear D. Trimming took off 2 bases at V and 7 bases at J, with 9 bases between the two ends. The germline V gene has CDR1 GTSNPN and CDR2 SVGIG (reference sequence). This CDR3 is 12 amino acids long. CDR3: CAWSPPAQPQHF. The CDR3, as DNA: TGTGCCTGGAGTCCGCCGGCACAGCCCCAGCATTTT.

The rearrangement uses TRBV28 and TRBJ1-1; D is unclear. V was clipped by 4 bases and J by 7 bases, with 19 bases between them. Germline V CDR1 and CDR2: MDHEN, SYDVKM. The CDR3 runs 15 residues. The CDR3, as DNA: TGTGCCAGCAGTTCCGGCGGTAGTGCGGACGGTGAAGCTTTCTTT. It specifies CASSSGGSADGEAFF. The complete variable domain, with remaining parts taken from reference TRBV28 and TRBJ1-1, reads DVKVTQSSRYLVKRTGEKVFLECVQDMDHENMFWYRQDPGLGLRLIYFSYDVKMKEKGDIPEGYSVSREKKERFSLILESASTNQTSMYLCASSSGGSADGEAFFGQGTRLTVV.

There are many counts of this clone. The gene calls are TRBV4-3 and TRBJ1-5; a weak D match, TRBD1 (5 bases). CDR3 length: 15 residues. With 0 bases removed from V and 4 bases from J, the gap between germline ends came to 10 bases. CDR1 and CDR2 from the germline V gene are LGHNA and YSLEER. CDR3 loop: CASSQDRGTNQPQHF. The CDR3 nucleotides are TGCGCCAGCAGCCAAGATCGGGGCACAAATCAGCCCCAGCATTTT.

The chain couples TRBV5-1 to TRBJ1-6; 9 bases line up with TRBD1. This CDR3 comprises 14 residues. Germline CDR1 and CDR2: SGHRS and YFSETQ. V trimming: 2 bases; J trimming: 14 bases; junction bases outside the gene matches: 8. CDR3 coding DNA: TGCGCCAGCAGCTTTGGGACAGGGAGTCTATCCCTCCACTTT. It encodes CASSFGTGSLSLHF. The full variable domain, its missing parts supplied by reference TRBV5-1 and TRBJ1-6, is KAGVTQTPRYLIKTRGQQVTLSCSPISGHRSVSWYQQTPGQGLQFLFEYFSETQRNKGNFPGRFSGRQFSNSRSEMNVSTLELGDSALYLCASSFGTGSLSLHFGNGTRLTVT.